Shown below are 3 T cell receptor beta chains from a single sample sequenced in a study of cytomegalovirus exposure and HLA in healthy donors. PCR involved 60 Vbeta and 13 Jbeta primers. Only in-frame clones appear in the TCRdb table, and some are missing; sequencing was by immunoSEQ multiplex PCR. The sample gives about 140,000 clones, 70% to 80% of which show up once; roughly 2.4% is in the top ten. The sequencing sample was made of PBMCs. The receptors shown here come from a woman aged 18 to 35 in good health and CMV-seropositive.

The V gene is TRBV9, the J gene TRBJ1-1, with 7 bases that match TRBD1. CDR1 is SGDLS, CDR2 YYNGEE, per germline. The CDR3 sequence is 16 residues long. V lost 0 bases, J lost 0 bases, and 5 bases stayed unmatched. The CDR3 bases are TGTGCCAGCAGCGTAGAGGGACAGTTTATGAACACTGAAGCTTTCTTT. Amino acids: CASSVEGQFMNTEAFF.

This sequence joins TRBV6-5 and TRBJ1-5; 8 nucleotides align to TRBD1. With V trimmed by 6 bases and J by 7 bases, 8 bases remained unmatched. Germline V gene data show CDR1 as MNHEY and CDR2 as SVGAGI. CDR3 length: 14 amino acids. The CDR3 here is CASRPGQGRQPQHF. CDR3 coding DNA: TGTGCCAGCAGACCTGGACAGGGCCGACAGCCCCAGCATTTT.

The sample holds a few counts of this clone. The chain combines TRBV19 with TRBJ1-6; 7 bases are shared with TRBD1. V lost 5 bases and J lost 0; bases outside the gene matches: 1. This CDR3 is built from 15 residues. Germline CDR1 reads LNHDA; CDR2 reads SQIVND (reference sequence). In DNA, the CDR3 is TGTGCCAGTAGTGAGGGGGCCTCCTATAATTCACCCCTCCACTTT. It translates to CASSEGASYNSPLHF.